This T cell receptor (beta chain) derives from a study of blood T cell repertoires in COVID-19. Study details: From the United States, Italy and Spain came samples of acute and convalescent COVID-19. The cDNA or gDNA used as material had been derived from T cells, B-cell-depleted T cells, or PBMCs.

In the original workflow: Reference gene primer amplification gave nucleated cell count estimates. TCRdb's copy holds only in-frame clones and misses some; the assay was immunoSEQ multiplex PCR. For V, J and clone size, that table is used; D and trimming come from the DNA. The sample yields some 160,000 clones, 75% to 90% seen once. The specimen was peripheral blood. This clonotype originated in a woman aged 60-75 years with active COVID-19.

The CDR3 spells CASSASGNLLQETQYF. The CDR3 nucleotides are TGTGCCAGCAGCGCTAGCGGGAACCTACTCCAAGAGACCCAGTACTTC. The chain uses TRBV9 and TRBJ2-5, with TRBD2 matching 9 bases. Germline V gene lookup returns CDR1 SGDLS and CDR2 YYNGEE. This CDR3 spans 16 amino acids. V shed 3 bases, J shed 1 base, and the junction held 7 bases outside the gene matches.